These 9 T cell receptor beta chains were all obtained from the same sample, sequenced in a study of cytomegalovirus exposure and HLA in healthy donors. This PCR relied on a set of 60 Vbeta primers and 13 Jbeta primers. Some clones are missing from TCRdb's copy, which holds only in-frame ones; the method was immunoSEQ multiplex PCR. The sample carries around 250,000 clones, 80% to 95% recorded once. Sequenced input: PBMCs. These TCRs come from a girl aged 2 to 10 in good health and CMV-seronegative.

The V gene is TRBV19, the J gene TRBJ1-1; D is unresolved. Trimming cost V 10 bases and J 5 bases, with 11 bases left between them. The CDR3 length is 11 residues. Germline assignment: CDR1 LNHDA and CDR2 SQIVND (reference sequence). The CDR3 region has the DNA TGTGCCATCACACGGGGAACTGAAGCTTTCTTT. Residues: CAITRGTEAFF.

CDR3 coding DNA: TGTGCCTGGAGTGGGAGGGATGAGCAGTTCTTC. It translates to CAWSGRDEQFF. V gene TRBV30 combines with J gene TRBJ2-1; D perhaps matches TRBD2 (6 bases). Trimming cost V 1 base and J 8 bases, with 6 bases left between them. In germline, CDR1 is GTSNPN, CDR2 SVGIG (reference sequence). CDR3 length equals 11 residues. Full variable domain (missing parts from reference TRBV30 and TRBJ2-1): SQTIHQWPATLVQPVGSPLSLECTVEGTSNPNLYWYRQAAGRGLQLLFYSVGIGQISSEVPQNLSASRPQDRQFILSSKKLLLSDSGFYLCAWSGRDEQFFGPGTRLTVL.

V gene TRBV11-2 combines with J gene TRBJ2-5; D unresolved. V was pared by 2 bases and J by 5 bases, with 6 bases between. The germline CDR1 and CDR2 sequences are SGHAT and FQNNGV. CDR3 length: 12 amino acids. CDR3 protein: CASSLIAETQYF. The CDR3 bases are TGTGCCAGCAGCTTAATTGCGGAGACCCAGTACTTC.

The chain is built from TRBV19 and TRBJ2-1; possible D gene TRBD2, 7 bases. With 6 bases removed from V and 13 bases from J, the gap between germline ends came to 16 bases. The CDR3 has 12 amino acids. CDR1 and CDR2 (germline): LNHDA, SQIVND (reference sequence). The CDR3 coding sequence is TGTGCCAGTAGGGGGGGGACACTCTCTCAGTTCTTC. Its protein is CASRGGTLSQFF.

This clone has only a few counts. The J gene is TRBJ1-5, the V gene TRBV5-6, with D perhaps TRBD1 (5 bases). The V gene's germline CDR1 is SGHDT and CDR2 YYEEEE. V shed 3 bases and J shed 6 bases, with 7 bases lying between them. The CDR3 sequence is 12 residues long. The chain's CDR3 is CASSYQGQPQHF. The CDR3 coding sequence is TGTGCCAGCAGCTACCAGGGTCAGCCCCAGCATTTT.

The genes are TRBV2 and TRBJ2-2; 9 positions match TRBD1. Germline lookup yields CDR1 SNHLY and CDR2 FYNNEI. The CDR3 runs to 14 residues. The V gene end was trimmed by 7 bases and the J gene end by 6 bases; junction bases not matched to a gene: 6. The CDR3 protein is CASTLTGGAGELFF. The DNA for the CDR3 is TGTGCCAGCACCTTGACAGGGGGAGCCGGGGAGCTGTTTTTT.

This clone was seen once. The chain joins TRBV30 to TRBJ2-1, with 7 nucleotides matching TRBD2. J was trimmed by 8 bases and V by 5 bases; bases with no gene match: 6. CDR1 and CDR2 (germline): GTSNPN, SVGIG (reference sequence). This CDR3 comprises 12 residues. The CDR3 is CAWGQGGHEQFF. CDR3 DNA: TGTGCCTGGGGGCAGGGAGGGCATGAGCAGTTCTTC.

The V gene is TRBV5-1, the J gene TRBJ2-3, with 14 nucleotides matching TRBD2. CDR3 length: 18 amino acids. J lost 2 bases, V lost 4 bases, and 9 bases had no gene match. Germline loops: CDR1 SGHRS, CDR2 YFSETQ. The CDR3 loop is CASSPGLAGASPTDTQYF. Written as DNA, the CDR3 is TGCGCCAGCAGCCCGGGACTAGCGGGGGCCTCACCCACAGATACGCAGTATTTT.

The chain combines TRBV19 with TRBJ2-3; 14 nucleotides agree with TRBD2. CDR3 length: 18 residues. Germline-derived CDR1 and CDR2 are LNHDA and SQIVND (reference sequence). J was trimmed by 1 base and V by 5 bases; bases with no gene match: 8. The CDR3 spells CASSVKPGLAGGTDTQYF. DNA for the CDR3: TGTGCCAGTAGTGTAAAACCGGGACTAGCGGGGGGCACAGATACGCAGTATTTT.